This entry is about one T cell receptor (beta chain). RNA, once extracted, was reverse transcribed into cDNA for use as the sequencing template. This table comes from immunoSEQ multiplex PCR, and its TCRdb copy is limited to in-frame clones, with some not included. The sample includes 140,000 to 150,000 clones, 40% to 50% of them seen just once. This sample is part of a study of CD8+ T cells in alopecia areata. The CDR3 extends over 13 amino acids. The ends lost 6 bases at V and 5 bases at J; junction bases unmatched: 6. From germline, CDR1 is ENHRY and CDR2 SYGVKD. This sequence originates from a human donor with alopecia areata. The chain links TRBV10-3 to TRBJ2-7, with 8 nucleotides matching TRBD1. Sample: CD4+ T cells sorted from blood. The CDR3 DNA reads TGTGCCATCAGGAAACAGGGGGGCGACGAGCAGTACTTC. This codes for CAIRKQGGDEQYF.